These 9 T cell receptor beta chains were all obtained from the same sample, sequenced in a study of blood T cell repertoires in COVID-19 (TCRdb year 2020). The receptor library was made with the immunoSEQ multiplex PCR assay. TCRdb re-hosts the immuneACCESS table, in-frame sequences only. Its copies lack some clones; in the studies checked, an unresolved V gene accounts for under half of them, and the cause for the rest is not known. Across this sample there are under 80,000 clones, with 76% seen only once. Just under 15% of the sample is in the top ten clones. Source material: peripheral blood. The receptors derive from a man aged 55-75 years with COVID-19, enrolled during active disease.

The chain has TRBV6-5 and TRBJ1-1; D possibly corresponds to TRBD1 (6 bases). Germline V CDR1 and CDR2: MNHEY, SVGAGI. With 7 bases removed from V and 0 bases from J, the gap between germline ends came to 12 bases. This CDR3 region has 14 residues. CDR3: CASIRDNMNTEAFF. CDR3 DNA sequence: TGTGCCAGCATCCGGGACAACATGAACACTGAAGCTTTCTTT.

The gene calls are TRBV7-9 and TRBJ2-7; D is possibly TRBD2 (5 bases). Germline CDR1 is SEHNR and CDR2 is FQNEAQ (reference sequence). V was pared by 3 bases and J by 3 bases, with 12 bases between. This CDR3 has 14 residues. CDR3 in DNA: TGTGCCAGCAGCTTCCCGGGGAGCCTCTACGAGCAGTACTTC. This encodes CASSFPGSLYEQYF. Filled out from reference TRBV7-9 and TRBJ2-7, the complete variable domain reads DTGVSQNPRHKITKRGQNVTFRCDPISEHNRLYWYRQTLGQGPEFLTYFQNEAQLEKSRLLSDRFSAERPKGSFSTLEIQRTEQGDSAMYLCASSFPGSLYEQYFGPGTRLTVT.

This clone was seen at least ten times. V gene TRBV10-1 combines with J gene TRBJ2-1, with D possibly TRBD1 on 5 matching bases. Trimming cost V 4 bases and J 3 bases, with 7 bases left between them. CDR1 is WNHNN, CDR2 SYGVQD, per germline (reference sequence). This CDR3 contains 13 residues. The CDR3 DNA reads TGCGCCAGCAGTGCGGACAACTACAATGAGCAGTTCTTC. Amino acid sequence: CASSADNYNEQFF.

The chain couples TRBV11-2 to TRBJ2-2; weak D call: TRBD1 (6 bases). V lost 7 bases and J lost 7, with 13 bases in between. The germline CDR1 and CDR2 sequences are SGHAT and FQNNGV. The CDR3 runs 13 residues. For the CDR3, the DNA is TGTGCCAGCACCACAGGGCTGGGCGGGGAGCTGTTTTTT. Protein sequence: CASTTGLGGELFF. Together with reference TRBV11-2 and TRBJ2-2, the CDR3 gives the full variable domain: EAGVAQSPRYKIIEKRQSVAFWCNPISGHATLYWYQQILGQGPKLLIQFQNNGVVDDSQLPKDRFSAERLKGVDSTLKIQPAKLEDSAVYLCASTTGLGGELFFGEGSRLTVL.

The CDR3 sequence is CASPWSHFAKNIQYF. CDR3 sequence (DNA): TGCGCCAGTCCTTGGAGTCACTTCGCCAAAAACATTCAGTACTTC. The chain joins TRBV5-1 to TRBJ2-4; no clear D. Per germline, CDR1 SGHRS and CDR2 YFSETQ. Trimming left V 8 bases short and J 1 base short, with 16 bases between. This CDR3 comprises 15 residues.

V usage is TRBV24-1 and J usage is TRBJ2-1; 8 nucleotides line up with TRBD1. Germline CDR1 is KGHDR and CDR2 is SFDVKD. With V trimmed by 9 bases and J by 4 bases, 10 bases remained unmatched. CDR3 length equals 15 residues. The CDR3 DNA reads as TGTGCCACCGATCCTGGACAGGGACCGTACAATGAGCAGTTCTTC. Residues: CATDPGQGPYNEQFF.

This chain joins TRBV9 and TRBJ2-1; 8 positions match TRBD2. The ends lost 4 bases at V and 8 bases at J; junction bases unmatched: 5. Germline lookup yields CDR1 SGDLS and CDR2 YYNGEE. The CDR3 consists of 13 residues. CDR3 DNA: TGTGCCAGCAGCTCCGGGGGGGGGTATGAGCAGTTCTTC. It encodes CASSSGGGYEQFF.

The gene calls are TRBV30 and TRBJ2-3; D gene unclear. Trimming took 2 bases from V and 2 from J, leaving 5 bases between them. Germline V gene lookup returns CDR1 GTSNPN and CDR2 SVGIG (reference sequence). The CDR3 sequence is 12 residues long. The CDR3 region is CAWSRLTDTQYF. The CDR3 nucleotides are TGTGCCTGGAGTCGACTCACAGATACGCAGTATTTT.

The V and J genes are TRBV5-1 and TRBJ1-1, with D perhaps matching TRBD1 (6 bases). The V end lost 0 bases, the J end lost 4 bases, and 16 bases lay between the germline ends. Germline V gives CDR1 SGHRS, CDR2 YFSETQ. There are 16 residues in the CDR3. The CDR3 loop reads CASSLAMAGDTTEAFF. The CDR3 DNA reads TGCGCCAGCAGCTTGGCCATGGCAGGGGACACCACTGAAGCTTTCTTT.